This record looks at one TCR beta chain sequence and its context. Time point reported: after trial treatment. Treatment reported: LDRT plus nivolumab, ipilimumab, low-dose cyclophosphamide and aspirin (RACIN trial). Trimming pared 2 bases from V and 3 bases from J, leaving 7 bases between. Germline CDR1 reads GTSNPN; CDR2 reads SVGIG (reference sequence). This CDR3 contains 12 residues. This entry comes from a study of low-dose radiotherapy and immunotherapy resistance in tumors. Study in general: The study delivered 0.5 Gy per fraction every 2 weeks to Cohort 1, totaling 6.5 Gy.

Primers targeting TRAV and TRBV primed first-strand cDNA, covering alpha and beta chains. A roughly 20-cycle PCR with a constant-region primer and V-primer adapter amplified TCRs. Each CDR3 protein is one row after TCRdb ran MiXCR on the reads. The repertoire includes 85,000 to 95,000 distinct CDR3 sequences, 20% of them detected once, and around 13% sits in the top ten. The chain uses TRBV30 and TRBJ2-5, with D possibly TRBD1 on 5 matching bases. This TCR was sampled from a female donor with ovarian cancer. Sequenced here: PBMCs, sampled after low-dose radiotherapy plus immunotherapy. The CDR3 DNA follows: TGTGCCTGGAGTCGCAGGGAAGAGACCCAGTACTTC. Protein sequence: CAWSRREETQYF.